This TCR beta chain was obtained from a study of PD-1 blockade in classical Hodgkin lymphoma. The table came from immunoSEQ multiplex PCR; TCRdb's copy has only in-frame clones and leaves some out. The table includes tens of thousands of clones, less than 95% detected once. Time point indicated: cycle 4 day 1 (C4D1), after five to seven weeks of nivolumab. All patients relapsed after autologous stem cell transplantation, and brentuximab vedotin exposure varied. This clone appeared once. What it binds is not known. Regarding the study as a whole: The drivers behind the repertoire differences, possibly disease activity or prior therapy, remain undefined. According to reports, newly diagnosed patients had lower baseline TCR diversity than healthy donors, and relapsed/refractory patients had lower baseline TCR diversity still. Before treatment, complete responders showed about the same diversity as newly diagnosed patients. CD4+ TCR diversity climbed significantly by C4D1, unlike CD8+ TCR diversity.

The TCR comes from a human donor with classical Hodgkin lymphoma. Sequenced here: peripheral blood mononuclear cells (PBMCs), sampled before the fourth cycle of nivolumab.

CDR3 amino acids: CASSWGWGEQYF. The DNA of the CDR3 is TGTGCCAGCAGCTGGGGGTGGGGCGAGCAGTACTTC. J is TRBJ2-7 and V is TRBV5-4; D may match TRBD1 or TRBD2 (5 bases each). Germline CDR1 reads SGHNT; CDR2 reads YYREEE (reference sequence). Between the trimmed V and J ends, which lost 3 bases and 6 bases, there was a span of 10 bases. CDR3 length: 12 residues.